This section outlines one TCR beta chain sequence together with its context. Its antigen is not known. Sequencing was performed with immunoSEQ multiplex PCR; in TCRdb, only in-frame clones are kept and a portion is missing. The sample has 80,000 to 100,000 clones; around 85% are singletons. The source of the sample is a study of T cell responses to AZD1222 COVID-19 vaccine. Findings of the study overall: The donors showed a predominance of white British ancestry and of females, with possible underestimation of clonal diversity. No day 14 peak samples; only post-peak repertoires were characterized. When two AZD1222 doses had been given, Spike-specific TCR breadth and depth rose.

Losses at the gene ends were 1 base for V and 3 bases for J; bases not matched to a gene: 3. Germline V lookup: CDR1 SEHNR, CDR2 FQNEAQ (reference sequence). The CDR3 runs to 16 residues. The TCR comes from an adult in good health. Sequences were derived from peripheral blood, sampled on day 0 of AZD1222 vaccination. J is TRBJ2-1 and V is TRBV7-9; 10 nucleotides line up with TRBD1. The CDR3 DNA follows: TGTGCCAGCAGCTTAGACGGGACAGGGGACTACAATGAGCAGTTCTTC. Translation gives CASSLDGTGDYNEQFF.